This T cell receptor (beta chain) was recorded in a study of blood T cell repertoires in COVID-19. Study summary: T cells, B-cell-depleted T cells, or PBMCs supplied cDNA or gDNA.

Assignments of participants to cohorts depended upon their own reported clinical history. This clone has more than one count but fewer than ten. Losses at the gene ends were 9 bases for V and 3 bases for J; bases not matched to a gene: 8. This CDR3 has 13 residues. Per the germline V gene, CDR1 is MNHEY and CDR2 is SVGAGI. TCRdb's table, derived via immunoSEQ multiplex PCR, lists solely in-frame clones and lacks some. In the table there are approximately 170,000 clones, 83% of which are singletons. The sequenced material came from PBMCs or T cells enriched from blood (not recorded which). The origin of this receptor is a woman between 50 and 59 years old in a cohort exposed to, infected with or recovered from COVID-19 (not recorded which). This sequence joins TRBV6-5 and TRBJ2-7, with TRBD1 matching over 7 bases. CDR3 residues: CASLPGQNYEQYF. The CDR3 bases are TGTGCCAGTCTTCCGGGACAGAACTACGAGCAGTACTTC.